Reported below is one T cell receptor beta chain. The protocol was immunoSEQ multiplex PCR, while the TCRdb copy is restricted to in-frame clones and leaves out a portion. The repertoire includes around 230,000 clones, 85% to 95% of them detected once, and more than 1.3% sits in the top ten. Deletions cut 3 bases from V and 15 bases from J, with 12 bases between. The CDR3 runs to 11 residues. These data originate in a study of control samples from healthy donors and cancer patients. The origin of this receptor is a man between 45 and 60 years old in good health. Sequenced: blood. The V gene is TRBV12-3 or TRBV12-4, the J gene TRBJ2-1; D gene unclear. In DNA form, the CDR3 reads TGTGCCAGCAGTTTTCGGGCAGGTCTGTTCTTC. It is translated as CASSFRAGLFF.